This passage covers 14 T cell receptor beta chains from one sample sequenced in a study of T-cell reconstitution after alpha-beta-depleted transplantation in children. Preparing the TCRbeta library involved the use of unique molecular identifiers. MiXCR, run by TCRdb on the PCR reads, gives a single entry per CDR3 protein. This sample has 500,000 to 750,000 distinct CDR3 sequences, with 27% found just once. The sequencing here drew on PBMCs, taken before TCRalphabeta/CD19-depleted stem cell transplant. Receptor source: a boy in the first two years of life with Wiskott-Aldrich syndrome, due to receive a stem cell transplant.

V usage is TRBV12-3 or TRBV12-4 and J usage is TRBJ2-2; 15 bases are shared with TRBD2. The CDR3 length is 18 residues. Trimming cost V 8 bases and J 4 bases; bases outside gene matches: 11. CDR3 sequence (DNA): TGTGCCAGCCTTACGCGAGGACTAGCGGGAGGGGGCACCGGGGAGCTGTTTTTT. It yields the protein CASLTRGLAGGGTGELFF.

This chain uses TRBV5-1 with TRBJ2-5; possible D gene TRBD2, 5 bases. V dropped 9 bases and J dropped 5 bases, with 23 bases sitting between them. The germline V gene encodes CDR1 SGHRS and CDR2 YFSETQ. This CDR3 spans 15 amino acids. The CDR3 DNA reads TGCGCCACCCAATCGGGGAGCGGAGGCGGGGAGACCCAGTACTTC. As protein: CATQSGSGGGETQYF.

V usage is TRBV29-1 and J usage is TRBJ2-5, with D possibly being TRBD1 or TRBD2 (5 bases each). Germline CDR1 SQVTM, CDR2 ANQGSEA. V lost 3 bases and J lost 5, with 13 bases in between. This CDR3 is 13 amino acids long. The CDR3 protein is CSVDRARGETQYF. The DNA for the CDR3 is TGCAGCGTTGACAGGGCCCGAGGGGAGACCCAGTACTTC.

J is TRBJ2-5 and V is TRBV3-1; 7 bases align to TRBD1. CDR1 and CDR2 from the germline V gene are LGHDT and YNNKEL (reference sequence). CDR3 length equals 14 residues. V was clipped by 3 bases and J by 1 base; unmatched bases: 2. The CDR3 bases are TGTGCCAGCAGCCATAACAGGGGCCAAGAGACCCAGTACTTC. Encoded protein: CASSHNRGQETQYF.

The rearrangement uses TRBV7-8 and TRBJ2-1; D is perhaps TRBD2 (6 bases). Germline V lookup: CDR1 SGHVS, CDR2 FQNEAQ. V dropped 1 base and J dropped 7 bases, with 17 bases sitting between them. This CDR3 has 16 amino acids. CDR3 residues: CASSLVAQRRGNEQFF. CDR3 DNA sequence: TGTGCCAGCAGCTTAGTCGCCCAGCGCCGGGGGAATGAGCAGTTCTTC.

V gene TRBV28 combines with J gene TRBJ2-7, with D unresolved. Trimming took 5 bases from V and 6 from J, leaving 8 bases between them. CDR3 length: 11 amino acids. Germline V gives CDR1 MDHEN, CDR2 SYDVKM. The CDR3 loop is CASSPRSEQYF. The CDR3 nucleotides read TGTGCCAGCAGTCCCCGTAGCGAGCAGTACTTC. Drawing the rest from reference TRBV28 and TRBJ2-7, the complete variable domain is DVKVTQSSRYLVKRTGEKVFLECVQDMDHENMFWYRQDPGLGLRLIYFSYDVKMKEKGDIPEGYSVSREKKERFSLILESASTNQTSMYLCASSPRSEQYFGPGTRLTVT.

This clonotype was seen more than once but under ten times. The chain employs TRBV28 and TRBJ1-5, with 7 bases lining up with TRBD1. J gave up 5 bases and V 5 bases, and 18 bases lay outside the gene matches. This CDR3 is 18 amino acids long. Germline assignment: CDR1 MDHEN and CDR2 SYDVKM. This CDR3 is CASSTHAGGIRADQPQHF. In DNA, the CDR3 is TGTGCCAGCAGTACCCACGCAGGGGGGATACGCGCGGATCAGCCCCAGCATTTT.

This clonotype appeared a few times. This sequence joins TRBV20-1 and TRBJ2-7, with unresolved D. Between the trimmed V and J ends, which lost 0 bases and 7 bases, there was a span of 13 bases. The germline V gene has CDR1 DFQATT and CDR2 SNEGSKA (reference sequence). There are 13 residues in the CDR3. This CDR3 reads CSARDPLTWEQYF. The CDR3 region has the DNA TGCAGTGCTAGAGATCCCCTTACCTGGGAGCAGTACTTC.

A single count supports this clonotype. The V call is TRBV6-1, the J call TRBJ2-7, with D perhaps TRBD1 (6 bases). Trimming shortened V by 9 bases and J by 3 bases, and 18 bases separated the two germline ends. From germline, CDR1 is MNHNS and CDR2 SASEGT. The CDR3 spans 14 residues. This CDR3 reads CASSSTGVFYEQYF. The CDR3 DNA reads TGTGCCAGTTCGTCGACAGGTGTCTTCTACGAGCAGTACTTC.

This clonotype turned up a few times. The chain links TRBV29-1 to TRBJ2-5; D not resolved. Deletions cut 5 bases from V and 5 bases from J, with 6 bases between. The germline gives CDR1 SQVTM, CDR2 ANQGSEA. CDR3 length: 10 amino acids. CDR3 sequence: CSVRVETQYF. In nucleotides, the CDR3 is TGCAGCGTTCGGGTGGAGACCCAGTACTTC.

V and J are TRBV10-3 and TRBJ1-1; D might be TRBD1 (5 bases). Germline-derived CDR1 and CDR2 are ENHRY and SYGVKD. V lost 4 bases to trimming and J lost 1 base, with 7 bases between them. The CDR3 is 13 amino acids. The CDR3 is CAISVDKNTEAFF. The CDR3 bases are TGTGCCATCAGTGTGGACAAGAACACTGAAGCTTTCTTT.

The J gene is TRBJ2-2, the V gene TRBV7-2; possible D gene TRBD2, 6 bases. V was pared by 4 bases and J by 5 bases, with 11 bases between. The V gene's germline CDR1 is SGHTA and CDR2 FQGNSA. There are 14 residues in the CDR3. For the CDR3, the DNA is TGTGCCAGCAGCTCCAGACTAGAGACCGGGGAGCTGTTTTTT. Its protein is CASSSRLETGELFF.

This chain links TRBV5-4 with TRBJ2-1; D is possibly TRBD2 (6 bases). The V gene lost 6 bases and the J gene lost 2 bases, with 21 bases spanning the gap. This CDR3 contains 17 residues. Looked up from germline, CDR1 is SGHNT and CDR2 is YYREEE (reference sequence). The CDR3 nucleotides are TGTGCCAGCAAGCCAACGGGGTCCGGGAGCGCCTACAATGAGCAGTTCTTC. Its translation is CASKPTGSGSAYNEQFF.

In this sample, this clonotype turned up a few times. The CDR3 DNA is TGTGCCTGCCCCCGGGACAGGGTGGCCGGGGAGCTGTTTTTT. Translated: CACPRDRVAGELFF. This rearrangement joins TRBV30 to TRBJ2-2, with 9 bases lining up with TRBD1. V dropped 6 bases and J dropped 6; count of bases not matched to a gene: 8. This CDR3 region has 14 residues. Per germline, CDR1 GTSNPN and CDR2 SVGIG (reference sequence).